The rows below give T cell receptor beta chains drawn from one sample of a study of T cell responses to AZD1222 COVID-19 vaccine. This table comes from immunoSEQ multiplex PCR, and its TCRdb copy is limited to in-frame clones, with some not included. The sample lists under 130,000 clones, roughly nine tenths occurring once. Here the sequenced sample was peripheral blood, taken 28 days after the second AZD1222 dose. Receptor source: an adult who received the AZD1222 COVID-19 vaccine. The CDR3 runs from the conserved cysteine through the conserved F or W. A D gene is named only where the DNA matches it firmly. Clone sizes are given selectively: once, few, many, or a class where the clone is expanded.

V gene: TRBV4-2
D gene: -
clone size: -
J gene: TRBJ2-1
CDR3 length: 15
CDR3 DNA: TGTGCCAGCAGGGACTGGGCGGAGCAGTACAATGAGCAGTTCTTC
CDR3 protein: CASRDWAEQYNEQFF

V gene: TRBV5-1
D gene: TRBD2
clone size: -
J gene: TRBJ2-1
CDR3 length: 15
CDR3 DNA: TGCGCCAGCAAAAGGGGACTAGCGGAGTACAATGAGCAGTTCTTC
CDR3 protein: CASKRGLAEYNEQFF

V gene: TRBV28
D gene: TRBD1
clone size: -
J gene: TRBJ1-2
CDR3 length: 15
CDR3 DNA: TGTGCCAGCAGTTTATGGGGGACAGGGGTCTATGGCTACACCTTC
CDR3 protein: CASSLWGTGVYGYTF

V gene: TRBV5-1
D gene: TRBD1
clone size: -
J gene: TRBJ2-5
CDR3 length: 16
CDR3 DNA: TGCGCCAGCAGCCCCACCGGGACAGGGGGAGGAGAGACCCAGTACTTC
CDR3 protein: CASSPTGTGGGETQYF

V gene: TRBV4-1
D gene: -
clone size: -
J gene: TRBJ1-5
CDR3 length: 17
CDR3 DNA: TGCGCCAGCAGCCAAATCAATTTTAGAGGGTTCAATCAGCCCCAGCATTTT
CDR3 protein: CASSQINFRGFNQPQHF

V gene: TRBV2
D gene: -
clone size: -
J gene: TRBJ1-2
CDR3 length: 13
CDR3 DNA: TGTGCCAGCAGGGGACGGGCTAACTATGGCTACACCTTC
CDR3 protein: CASRGRANYGYTF

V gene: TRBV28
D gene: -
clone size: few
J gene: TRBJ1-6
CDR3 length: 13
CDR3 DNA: TGTGCCAGCAGTTGGTATAAGGGGTCACCCCTCCACTTT
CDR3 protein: CASSWYKGSPLHF

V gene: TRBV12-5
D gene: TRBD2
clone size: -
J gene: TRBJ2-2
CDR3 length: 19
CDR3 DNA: TGTGCTAGTGGTCTAACTAGCGGGGGCTATGATTTGAACACCGGGGAGCTGTTTTTT
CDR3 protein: CASGLTSGGYDLNTGELFF

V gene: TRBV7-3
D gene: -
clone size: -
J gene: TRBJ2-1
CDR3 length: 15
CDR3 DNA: TGTGCCAGCACTCACGGTGGGAGTGTCATTGGGGAGCAGTTCTTC
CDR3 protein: CASTHGGSVIGEQFF

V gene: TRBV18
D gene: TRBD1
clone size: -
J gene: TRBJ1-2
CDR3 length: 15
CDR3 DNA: TGTGCCAGCTCACCGAAGGGGGCGCTTAACTATGGCTACACCTTC
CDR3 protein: CASSPKGALNYGYTF

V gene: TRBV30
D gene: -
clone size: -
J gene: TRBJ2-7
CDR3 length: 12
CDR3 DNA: TGTGCCTGCACAGGGACCAGCTACGAGCAGTACTTC
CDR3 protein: CACTGTSYEQYF

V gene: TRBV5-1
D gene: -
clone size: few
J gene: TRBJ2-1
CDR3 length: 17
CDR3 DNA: TGCGCCAGCAGCGCAAGACTAGTCGGAGGAGCAAACAATGAGCAGTTCTTC
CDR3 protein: CASSARLVGGANNEQFF

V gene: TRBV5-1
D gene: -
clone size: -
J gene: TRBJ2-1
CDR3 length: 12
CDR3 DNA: TGCGCCAGCAGCTTCACAGGCGGTGAGCAGTTCTTC
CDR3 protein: CASSFTGGEQFF

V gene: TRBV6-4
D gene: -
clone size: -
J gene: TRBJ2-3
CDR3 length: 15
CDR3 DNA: TGTGCCAGCAGCCTCGAGGTATCAAGCGCAGATACGCAGTATTTT
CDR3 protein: CASSLEVSSADTQYF

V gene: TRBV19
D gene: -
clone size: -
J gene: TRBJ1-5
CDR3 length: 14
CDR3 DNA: TGTGCCAGTAGTATGGTGTATAGCAATCAGCCCCAGCATTTT
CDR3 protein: CASSMVYSNQPQHF

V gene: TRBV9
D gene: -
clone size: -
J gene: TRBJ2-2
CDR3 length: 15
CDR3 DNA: TGTGCCAGCAGCCCAAGTGGGGTGAACACCGGGGAGCTGTTTTTT
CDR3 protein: CASSPSGVNTGELFF

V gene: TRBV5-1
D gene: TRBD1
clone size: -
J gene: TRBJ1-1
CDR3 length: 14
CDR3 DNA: TGCGCCAGCAGCAGGGACAGCTCGAACACTGAAGCTTTCTTT
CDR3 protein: CASSRDSSNTEAFF

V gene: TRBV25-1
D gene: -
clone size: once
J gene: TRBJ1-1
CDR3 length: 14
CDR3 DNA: TGTGCCAGCAGTGAATACTACGGAGATACCGAAGCTTTCTTT
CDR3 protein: CASSEYYGDTEAFF

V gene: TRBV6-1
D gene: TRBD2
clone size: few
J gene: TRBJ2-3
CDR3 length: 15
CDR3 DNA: TGTGCCAGCAGTGAACACGGCGGGAGATTAGATACGCAGTATTTT
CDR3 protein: CASSEHGGRLDTQYF

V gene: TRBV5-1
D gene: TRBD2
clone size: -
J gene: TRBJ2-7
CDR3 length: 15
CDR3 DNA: TGCGCCAGCAGCTTGGCAGCGGGAATGACCTACGAGCAGTACTTC
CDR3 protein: CASSLAAGMTYEQYF